A selection of T cell receptor beta chains follows, all from one sample in a study of Tregs in tolerant kidney transplant recipients. Libraries were prepared by immunoSEQ multiplex PCR; TCRdb keeps only in-frame clonotypes and omits some of them. The sample holds about 83,000 clones, under 98% seen once. The sequencing used CD4+ T cells from blood, collected before the transplant. Receptors originate from a human donor who received a combined kidney and bone marrow transplant. CDR3s include the opening cysteine and the closing phenylalanine or tryptophan. The D gene is left open where the match is weak. Clone size is stated in some rows and not others, as once, few, many or a class when expanded.

DNA: TGTGCCATCAGTGGCGCCCCGACAGGGAACTATGGCTACACCTTC
CDR3: CAISGAPTGNYGYTF
size: -
length: 15
D: TRBD1
V: TRBV10-3
J: TRBJ1-2

DNA: TGTGCCAGCAGCTTAACAGGCGCGGGAAACACAGATACGCAGTATTTT
CDR3: CASSLTGAGNTDTQYF
size: -
length: 16
D: -
V: TRBV7-3
J: TRBJ2-3

DNA: TGTGCCAGCCATAACACTGAAGCTTTCTTT
CDR3: CASHNTEAFF
size: -
length: 10
D: -
V: TRBV27
J: TRBJ1-1

DNA: TGTGCCAGCTCCCCCGTCGGGACTGAAGCTTTCTTT
CDR3: CASSPVGTEAFF
size: -
length: 12
D: -
V: TRBV18
J: TRBJ1-1

DNA: TGTGCCATAGGGGCAGGGGGTGGTCAGCCCCAGCATTTT
CDR3: CAIGAGGGQPQHF
size: once
length: 13
D: TRBD1
V: TRBV10-3
J: TRBJ1-5

DNA: TGTGCCAGCAGAGCGGACAGGGAAGTAGCCAAAAACATTCAGTACTTC
CDR3: CASRADREVAKNIQYF
size: -
length: 16
D: TRBD1
V: TRBV28
J: TRBJ2-4

DNA: TGTGCCAGCAGCCCTAGGACAGGCTACGAGCAGTACTTC
CDR3: CASSPRTGYEQYF
size: -
length: 13
D: TRBD1
V: TRBV7-8
J: TRBJ2-7

DNA: TGTGCCAGCAGTTTATCAGGACAGGGGGGGAGGCAGCCCCAGCATTTT
CDR3: CASSLSGQGGRQPQHF
size: -
length: 16
D: TRBD1
V: TRBV27
J: TRBJ1-5

DNA: TGTGCCAGTAGTATTCGGGCGGGAGGGCCATACGAGCAGTACTTC
CDR3: CASSIRAGGPYEQYF
size: -
length: 15
D: TRBD2
V: TRBV19
J: TRBJ2-7

DNA: TGTGCCAGCTCATCCCGGGAGTACAATGAGCAGTTCTTC
CDR3: CASSSREYNEQFF
size: -
length: 13
D: -
V: TRBV18
J: TRBJ2-1

DNA: TGTGCCAGCAGCTTTGGGCACACAGGGAGTGGCTATGGCTACACCTTC
CDR3: CASSFGHTGSGYGYTF
size: -
length: 16
D: -
V: TRBV5-5
J: TRBJ1-2

DNA: TGTGCCAGCAGCTTAGCGGTTTCAGGGTTTACTCGGGCCAACGTCCTGACTTTC
CDR3: CASSLAVSGFTRANVLTF
size: once
length: 18
D: -
V: TRBV7-6
J: TRBJ2-6

DNA: TGTGCCAGCTCACCCGGGACAGGTGAAAATGAAAAACTGTTTTTT
CDR3: CASSPGTGENEKLFF
size: -
length: 15
D: TRBD1
V: TRBV18
J: TRBJ1-4

DNA: TGTGCCAGCAGCGTTCAGATGAACACTGAAGCTTTCTTT
CDR3: CASSVQMNTEAFF
size: few
length: 13
D: -
V: TRBV9
J: TRBJ1-1

DNA: TGTGCCAGCAGCTTAGCGGACAGGTCGCCAGAGAACACTGAAGCTTTCTTT
CDR3: CASSLADRSPENTEAFF
size: -
length: 17
D: TRBD1
V: TRBV11-2
J: TRBJ1-1

DNA: TGCGCCAGCAGCCCCGGGACTAGCGGCTACGAGCAGTACTTC
CDR3: CASSPGTSGYEQYF
size: -
length: 14
D: TRBD2
V: TRBV5-1
J: TRBJ2-7

DNA: TGTGCCAGCAGCCTTAGACAGATCACCGGGGAGCTGTTTTTT
CDR3: CASSLRQITGELFF
size: -
length: 14
D: -
V: TRBV25-1
J: TRBJ2-2

DNA: TGTGCCAGCAGCTTAGTCACAGCAGATACGCAGTATTTT
CDR3: CASSLVTADTQYF
size: -
length: 13
D: -
V: TRBV7-2
J: TRBJ2-3

DNA: TGTGCCAGCAGTCAGGGGGCAGGAGCTTTCTTT
CDR3: CASSQGAGAFF
size: once
length: 11
D: TRBD1
V: TRBV7-9
J: TRBJ1-1

DNA: TGCGCCAGCGGCCCCGGGACAACCAGCTCTGGGGCCAACGTCCTGACTTTC
CDR3: CASGPGTTSSGANVLTF
size: -
length: 17
D: -
V: TRBV5-1
J: TRBJ2-6

DNA: TGTGCCAGCAGACAGGGTTCGAACACTGAAGCTTTCTTT
CDR3: CASRQGSNTEAFF
size: -
length: 13
D: -
V: TRBV7-3
J: TRBJ1-1

DNA: TGTGCCAGCAGCTTAAGTGAGGGGGCTGGGTCGGCTTTCTTT
CDR3: CASSLSEGAGSAFF
size: -
length: 14
D: TRBD1
V: TRBV7-2
J: TRBJ1-1

DNA: TGTGCCAGCAGCCAAGCTCTCTCTGGGGCCAACGTCCTGACTTTC
CDR3: CASSQALSGANVLTF
size: -
length: 15
D: -
V: TRBV4-2
J: TRBJ2-6

DNA: TGTGCCAGCAGCTCGACAGGGACGAGTGAAAAACTGTTTTTT
CDR3: CASSSTGTSEKLFF
size: -
length: 14
D: TRBD1
V: TRBV5-4
J: TRBJ1-4

DNA: TGTGCCAGCAGCTTAGCGTGGCAGCAAGAGACCCAGTACTTC
CDR3: CASSLAWQQETQYF
size: -
length: 14
D: -
V: TRBV7-2
J: TRBJ2-5

DNA: TGTGCCAGCAGTGTACTTATGAACACTGAAGCTTTCTTT
CDR3: CASSVLMNTEAFF
size: -
length: 13
D: -
V: TRBV2
J: TRBJ1-1